These 14 T cell receptor beta chains originate from one sample sequenced in a study of blood T cell repertoires in COVID-19. The data were produced by immunoSEQ multiplex PCR, yet TCRdb's version contains in-frame clones alone and is incomplete. The data show a few hundred thousand clones, approximately 85% seen once. Material: peripheral blood. Receptors originate from a man aged 45-65 years with active or convalescent COVID-19.

This clone has only one observation. The CDR3 DNA reads as TGTGCCAGCAGCCCTTACAGGGGACGAGAAGATACGCAGTATTTT. Its translation is CASSPYRGREDTQYF. The genes are TRBV14 and TRBJ2-3, with 7 bases that match TRBD1. V dropped 4 bases and J dropped 5; count of bases not matched to a gene: 9. This CDR3 spans 15 amino acids. The germline V gene has CDR1 SGHDN and CDR2 FVKESK.

The chain is built from TRBV7-9 and TRBJ1-3; 8 bases are a match to TRBD1. Germline V gives CDR1 SEHNR, CDR2 FQNEAQ (reference sequence). This CDR3 is built from 18 residues. The J segment lost 0 bases and the V segment lost 1 base, leaving 8 bases of the junction unmatched. The CDR3 is CASSLGGRGPPSGNTIYF. DNA for the CDR3: TGTGCCAGCAGCTTAGGTGGCAGGGGGCCTCCCTCTGGAAACACCATATATTTT. The whole variable domain, filled in from reference TRBV7-9 and TRBJ1-3, reads DTGVSQNPRHKITKRGQNVTFRCDPISEHNRLYWYRQTLGQGPEFLTYFQNEAQLEKSRLLSDRFSAERPKGSFSTLEIQRTEQGDSAMYLCASSLGGRGPPSGNTIYFGEGSWLTVV.

The rearrangement uses TRBV10-3 and TRBJ2-5, with a weak D call TRBD2 (6 bases). Trimming cost V 4 bases and J 2 bases, with 23 bases left between them. Looked up from germline, CDR1 is ENHRY and CDR2 is SYGVKD. This CDR3 is 18 amino acids long. CDR3 nucleotide sequence: TGTGCCATCAGTGGGACGGCGAGGGGAGGTGGTGGACAAGAGACCCAGTACTTC. Amino acids: CAISGTARGGGGQETQYF.

The gene calls are TRBV4-1 and TRBJ2-7, with 11 bases identical to TRBD1. The germline gives CDR1 MGHRA, CDR2 YSYEKL. J was trimmed by 3 bases and V by 0 bases; bases with no gene match: 1. The CDR3 is made up of 15 amino acids. The CDR3 here is CASSQEGTGGYEQYF. The CDR3 nucleotides read TGCGCCAGCAGCCAAGAGGGGACAGGGGGCTACGAGCAGTACTTC.

This chain links TRBV5-1 with TRBJ2-7, with TRBD2 identical over 7 bases. There are 19 residues in the CDR3. The ends lost 0 bases at V and 0 bases at J; junction bases unmatched: 15. The germline CDR1 and CDR2 sequences are SGHRS and YFSETQ. The CDR3 reads CASSLDWEGVAAISYEQYF. The CDR3 DNA is TGCGCCAGCAGCTTGGATTGGGAGGGAGTAGCGGCCATCTCCTACGAGCAGTACTTC. Based on the CDR3 plus reference TRBV5-1 and TRBJ2-7, the full variable domain is KAGVTQTPRYLIKTRGQQVTLSCSPISGHRSVSWYQQTPGQGLQFLFEYFSETQRNKGNFPGRFSGRQFSNSRSEMNVSTLELGDSALYLCASSLDWEGVAAISYEQYFGPGTRLTVT.

The chain employs TRBV28 and TRBJ2-1; weak D call: TRBD1 (6 bases). CDR1 is MDHEN and CDR2 is SYDVKM in the germline V gene. CDR3 length: 15 residues. V lost 2 bases and J lost 1, with 9 bases in between. CDR3 protein: CASSLTGISYNEQFF. The CDR3 DNA reads TGTGCCAGCAGTTTAACAGGGATATCCTACAATGAGCAGTTCTTC.

The chain links TRBV30 to TRBJ1-6; maybe TRBD1 (6 bases). The germline V and J ends were trimmed by 4 bases and 7 bases, with 14 bases remaining between them. The CDR3 has 14 residues. Germline V gives CDR1 GTSNPN, CDR2 SVGIG (reference sequence). The CDR3 loop is CAWTNRVGNSPLHF. CDR3 nucleotides: TGTGCCTGGACCAACAGGGTAGGCAATTCACCCCTCCACTTT.

The V gene is TRBV5-1, the J gene TRBJ2-2; TRBD2 agrees at 12 bases. V trimming: 1 base; J trimming: 1 base; junction bases outside the gene matches: 8. This CDR3 spans 19 amino acids. From germline, CDR1 is SGHRS and CDR2 YFSETQ. The DNA for the CDR3 is TGCGCCAGCAGCTTGTTGGCTAGCGGGAGGGCCAGGAACACCGGGGAGCTGTTTTTT. Protein: CASSLLASGRARNTGELFF.

The chain combines TRBV6-5 with TRBJ2-2, with unresolved D. V gave up 11 bases and J gave up 8 bases, with 9 bases separating them. Germline assignment: CDR1 MNHEY and CDR2 SVGAGI. The length of the CDR3 is 10 residues. DNA for the CDR3: TGTGCCGGTCTCGGGGGGGAGCTGTTTTTT. It encodes CAGLGGELFF.

The chain joins TRBV5-1 to TRBJ1-3, with TRBD1 as a possible D gene (6 bases). The germline V gene has CDR1 SGHRS and CDR2 YFSETQ. The CDR3 loop spans 16 amino acids. V lost 0 bases to trimming and J lost 2 bases, with 12 bases between them. The CDR3 spells CASSLGVQGTGNTIYF. The CDR3 bases are TGCGCCAGCAGCTTGGGGGTACAGGGTACTGGAAACACCATATATTTT.

This clone was found a few times. The chain employs TRBV15 and TRBJ1-3; D may be TRBD1 (6 bases). CDR1 LNHNV and CDR2 YYDKDF come from the germline V gene (reference sequence). The CDR3 contains 14 residues. The germline V and J ends were trimmed by 4 bases and 1 base, with 8 bases remaining between them. The chain's CDR3 is CATSNRVSGNTIYF. CDR3 bases: TGTGCCACCAGCAACAGGGTTTCTGGAAACACCATATATTTT.

V gene TRBV21-1 combines with J gene TRBJ2-5; TRBD1, as called in the table, went unchecked against the DNA. TRBV21-1 is classified as a pseudogene. This CDR3 has 12 residues. CDR3 DNA: TGTGCCAGCAGCAATTGGGCGGAGACCCAGTACTTC. Residues: CASSNWAETQYF.

J is TRBJ1-3 and V is TRBV30, with unresolved D. The V end was cut by 5 bases, the J end by 0 bases, with 5 bases between. The length of the CDR3 is 12 residues. The germline gives CDR1 GTSNPN, CDR2 SVGIG (reference sequence). The CDR3 protein is CAWVASGNTIYF. The CDR3 DNA is TGTGCCTGGGTGGCCTCTGGAAACACCATATATTTT.

This clone was seen just once. This chain uses TRBV7-2 with TRBJ2-2; perhaps TRBD1 as D (6 bases). The germline V gene encodes CDR1 SGHTA and CDR2 FQGNSA. The CDR3 sequence is 15 residues long. Trimming took 3 bases from V and 6 from J, leaving 14 bases between them. The DNA for the CDR3 is TGTGCCAGCAGCTTCCCTACAGGGTTTCCCGGGGAGCTGTTTTTT. Translation gives CASSFPTGFPGELFF.